This T cell receptor beta chain was sequenced in a study of cytomegalovirus exposure and HLA in healthy donors. Vbeta (60) and Jbeta (13) primers were used in the PCR. Clones were sequenced by immunoSEQ multiplex PCR, and TCRdb holds only the in-frame ones, with some missing. The sample comprises 84,000 or so clones, around 77% of which are singletons, and 2.5% to 4% rests with the top ten. V dropped 1 base and J dropped 6; count of bases not matched to a gene: 2. The germline V gene has CDR1 SGHAT and CDR2 FQNNGV. The CDR3 has 14 residues. This receptor was obtained from a man over 45 in good health and CMV-seronegative. The sample taken for sequencing was PBMCs. This chain links TRBV11-2 with TRBJ1-5; 8 nucleotides agree with TRBD1. The CDR3 nucleotides are TGTGCCAGCAGCTTAGGGACAGGGTCTCAGCCCCAGCATTTT. Translated: CASSLGTGSQPQHF.